The next 9 T cell receptor beta chains were all read from a single sample in a study of T cell changes during pregnancy in multiple sclerosis. The protocol was immunoSEQ multiplex PCR, while the TCRdb copy is restricted to in-frame clones and leaves out a portion. This table has approximately 74,000 clones, roughly 92% appearing once. The specimen was peripheral blood, collected before pregnancy. The receptors were sampled from a female donor with multiple sclerosis, enrolled in a pregnancy study.

The V and J genes are TRBV28 and TRBJ2-3; 9 bases fit TRBD2. The CDR3 runs to 16 residues. The trim removed 4 bases at V and 2 bases at J, leaving 7 bases unmatched. In germline, CDR1 is MDHEN, CDR2 SYDVKM. CDR3 sequence reads: CASSSRLAAYTDTQYF. CDR3 DNA sequence: TGTGCCAGCAGTTCTAGACTAGCGGCCTACACAGATACGCAGTATTTT.

The chain carries TRBV5-6 and TRBJ2-2; 8 bases are shared with TRBD1. V lost 2 bases, J lost 7 bases, and 1 base stayed unmatched. The CDR3 runs to 13 residues. Germline V gives CDR1 SGHDT, CDR2 YYEEEE. CDR3 loop: CASSLQGVGELFF. The CDR3 DNA follows: TGTGCCAGCAGCTTACAGGGGGTCGGGGAGCTGTTTTTT.

The rearrangement links TRBV15 to TRBJ1-2; no reliable D call. CDR1 and CDR2 from the germline V gene are LNHNV and YYDKDF (reference sequence). V lost 1 base and J lost 4, with 10 bases in between. The CDR3 has 14 residues. Written as DNA, the CDR3 is TGTGCCACCAGCAGAGGTCCAGATACCTATGGCTACACCTTC. Protein product: CATSRGPDTYGYTF.

V usage is TRBV7-3 and J usage is TRBJ2-3, with TRBD2 identical over 9 bases. CDR1 and CDR2 (germline): SGHTA, FQGTGA. With V trimmed by 3 bases and J by 4 bases, 2 bases remained unmatched. This CDR3 comprises 14 residues. The CDR3 DNA sequence: TGTGCCAGCAGCTTTAGCGGGAGCGCAGATACGCAGTATTTT. Translation gives CASSFSGSADTQYF.

V is TRBV4-3 and J is TRBJ1-3; D gene uncertain. This CDR3 comprises 14 residues. Germline V gives CDR1 LGHNA, CDR2 YSLEER. V was shortened by 1 base and J by 8 bases, with 12 bases between the two germline ends. CDR3 DNA sequence: TGCGCCAGCAGCCAAGGCCCCCGGGTGGACACCATATATTTT. It translates to CASSQGPRVDTIYF.

The chain couples TRBV4-3 to TRBJ1-2; unclear D gene. Per germline, CDR1 LGHNA and CDR2 YSLEER. V was clipped by 1 base and J by 0 bases, with 9 bases between them. This CDR3 spans 15 amino acids. CDR3 sequence (DNA): TGCGCCAGCAGCCAAGGACACCCAGCTAACTATGGCTACACCTTC. Protein product: CASSQGHPANYGYTF.

The rearrangement joins TRBV5-1 to TRBJ2-2; 13 bases agree with TRBD2. The V gene end was trimmed by 4 bases and the J gene end by 2 bases; junction bases not matched to a gene: 2. This CDR3 has 16 residues. Germline V gene lookup returns CDR1 SGHRS and CDR2 YFSETQ. The CDR3 region has the DNA TGCGCCAGCAGCCCGGGACTAGCGGGAAACACCGGGGAGCTGTTTTTT. This codes for CASSPGLAGNTGELFF.

As concerns this clone: Mismatch with germline at one junction end may stem from a read error. CDR3 sequence reads: CASSPGGEETQYF. DNA for the CDR3: TGTGCTAGCAGCCCCGGAGGGGAAGAGACCCAGTACTTC. The chain is built from TRBV7-7 and TRBJ2-5; maybe TRBD2 (6 bases). This CDR3 region has 13 residues. From germline, CDR1 is SSHAT and CDR2 FNYEAQ (reference sequence).

J is TRBJ2-7 and V is TRBV29-1; TRBD1 agrees at 7 bases. V dropped 4 bases and J dropped 6; count of bases not matched to a gene: 9. This CDR3 contains 13 residues. Germline V gene lookup returns CDR1 SQVTM and CDR2 ANQGSEA. The CDR3 region has the DNA TGCAGCGTTGTTACAGGGGAATTTGGCGAGCAGTACTTC. Encoded protein: CSVVTGEFGEQYF.